The present T cell receptor beta chain was sequenced within a study of Graves' ophthalmopathy and Graves' hyperthyroidism. Germline V gives CDR1 MNHEY, CDR2 SVGEGT. The CDR3 totals 15 residues. Trimming left V 5 bases short and J 2 bases short, with 16 bases between. RNA transcripts were the source from which TCR beta CDR3 regions were amplified. The first-round RT-PCR employed HTBI primers together with the Qiagen OneStep RT-PCR kit. A multiplex PCR was then performed as the second round. MiXCR, applied by TCRdb to the multiplex PCR reads, yields one record per CDR3 protein. The table includes more than 300,000 distinct CDR3 sequences, 15% to 19% detected once. Ophthalmopathy not arising within 18 months of follow-up defined hyperthyroidism as stable.

V and J are TRBV6-2 or TRBV6-3 and TRBJ2-7, with D perhaps assigned TRBD1 or TRBD2 (6 bases each). Source material: peripheral blood. The TCR was taken from a woman aged 18-29 years with stable Graves' hyperthyroidism. In DNA, the CDR3 is TGTGCCAGCAGTCTGCCCAACGGGGGCCCCTACGAGCAGTACTTC. This sequence encodes CASSLPNGGPYEQYF.